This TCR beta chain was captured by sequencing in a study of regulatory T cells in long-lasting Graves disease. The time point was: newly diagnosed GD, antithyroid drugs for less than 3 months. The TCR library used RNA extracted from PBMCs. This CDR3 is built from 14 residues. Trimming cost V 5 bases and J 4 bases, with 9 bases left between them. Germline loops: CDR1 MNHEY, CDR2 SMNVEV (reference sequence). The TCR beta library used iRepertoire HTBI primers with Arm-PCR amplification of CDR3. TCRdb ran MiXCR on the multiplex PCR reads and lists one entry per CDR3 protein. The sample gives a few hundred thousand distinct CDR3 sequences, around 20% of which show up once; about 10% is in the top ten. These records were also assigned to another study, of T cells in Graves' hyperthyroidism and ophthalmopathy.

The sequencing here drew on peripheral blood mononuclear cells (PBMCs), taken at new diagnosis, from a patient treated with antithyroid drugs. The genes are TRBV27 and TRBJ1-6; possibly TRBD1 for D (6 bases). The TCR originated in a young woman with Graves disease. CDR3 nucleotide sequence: TGTGCCAGCAGTACAGGGATATATAATTCACCCCTCCACTTT. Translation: CASSTGIYNSPLHF.